Each of the 24 T cell receptor beta chains below was sequenced from the same sample in a study of shared clonotypes between healthy human individuals. The data were produced by immunoSEQ multiplex PCR, yet TCRdb's version contains in-frame clones alone and is incomplete. The sample has some 500,000 clones, 79% seen once. Sequencing was done on a sample of PBMCs. The source of these receptors is a woman in her thirties or forties in good health. Some clones in this sample may be carry-over from other donors' samples.

The chain links TRBV28 to TRBJ2-1, with 11 bases fitting TRBD2. Germline V CDR1 and CDR2: MDHEN, SYDVKM. The CDR3 loop spans 15 amino acids. Trimming at V came to 6 bases and at J to 4 bases, leaving 5 bases not matched to a gene. CDR3 amino acids: CASSHGTSGYNEQFF. CDR3 nucleotides: TGTGCCAGCAGCCACGGGACTAGCGGTTACAATGAGCAGTTCTTC.

This chain connects TRBV2 to TRBJ1-5; D is unclear. Germline loops: CDR1 SNHLY, CDR2 FYNNEI. Trimming removed 2 bases from V and 3 bases from J, with 5 bases in between. The length of the CDR3 is 13 residues. CDR3 amino acids: CASSESPNQPQHF. In nucleotides, the CDR3 is TGTGCCAGCAGTGAAAGTCCCAATCAGCCCCAGCATTTT.

The chain combines TRBV27 with TRBJ2-7; TRBD2 matches 8 bases. The CDR3 is made up of 13 amino acids. The V gene end was trimmed by 4 bases and the J gene end by 3 bases; junction bases not matched to a gene: 2. The germline V gene encodes CDR1 MNHEY and CDR2 SMNVEV (reference sequence). DNA of the CDR3: TGTGCCAGCAGTTCTAGCGGGTTCTACGAGCAGTACTTC. It encodes CASSSSGFYEQYF.

The V call is TRBV30, the J call TRBJ1-5; D might be TRBD1 (5 bases). The germline gives CDR1 GTSNPN, CDR2 SVGIG (reference sequence). The CDR3 extends over 15 amino acids. The V gene lost 0 bases and the J gene lost 3 bases, with 12 bases spanning the gap. This CDR3 is CAWSVPEGINQPQHF. The CDR3 bases are TGTGCCTGGAGTGTACCGGAGGGGATCAATCAGCCCCAGCATTTT. The full variable domain, with the rest looked up from reference TRBV30 and TRBJ1-5, is SQTIHQWPATLVQPVGSPLSLECTVEGTSNPNLYWYRQAAGRGLQLLFYSVGIGQISSEVPQNLSASRPQDRQFILSSKKLLLSDSGFYLCAWSVPEGINQPQHFGDGTRLSIL.

This clone showed up just once. This likely reflects a read error, since a far larger clone is one base away. In the same sample, other DNA sequences code for this CDR3. The rearrangement joins TRBV7-9 to TRBJ1-5; D call uncertain. This CDR3 comprises 16 residues. The germline gives CDR1 SEHNR, CDR2 FQNEAQ (reference sequence). This chain's CDR3 is CASSFSRSGSNQPQHF. The CDR3 region has the DNA TGTGCCAGCAGCTTCTCCCGGAGCGGTAGCAATCAGCCCCAGCACTTT.

The chain recombines TRBV7-8 with TRBJ2-5; TRBD1 agrees at 8 bases. Germline CDR1 SGHVS, CDR2 FQNEAQ. V shed 2 bases, J shed 5 bases, and the junction held 7 bases outside the gene matches. The CDR3 sequence is 15 residues long. CDR3 in DNA: TGTGCCAGCAGCTTAATCAGGGGGCGGGTGGAGACCCAGTACTTC. Translating gives CASSLIRGRVETQYF.

This rearrangement joins TRBV5-1 to TRBJ1-1; the D gene is possibly TRBD1 (6 bases). The CDR3 covers 14 residues. Germline lookup yields CDR1 SGHRS and CDR2 YFSETQ. V was shortened by 6 bases and J by 0 bases, with 12 bases between the two germline ends. DNA for the CDR3: TGCGCCAGCACTCCCACAGGGCTGAACACTGAAGCTTTCTTT. Translation: CASTPTGLNTEAFF. Combining the CDR3 with reference TRBV5-1 and TRBJ1-1 gives the whole variable domain KAGVTQTPRYLIKTRGQQVTLSCSPISGHRSVSWYQQTPGQGLQFLFEYFSETQRNKGNFPGRFSGRQFSNSRSEMNVSTLELGDSALYLCASTPTGLNTEAFFGQGTRLTVV.

The chain carries TRBV7-9 and TRBJ1-2; D not resolved. Germline V lookup: CDR1 SEHNR, CDR2 FQNEAQ (reference sequence). The germline V and J ends were trimmed by 5 bases and 4 bases, with 8 bases remaining between them. The CDR3 runs 12 residues. The CDR3 bases are TGTGCCAGCAGCCCCGGGGTCTATGGCTACACCTTC. Residues: CASSPGVYGYTF.

A single count supports this clone. The gene calls are TRBV28 and TRBJ2-5; 12 bases map to TRBD2. The CDR3 runs to 17 residues. Germline trimming cut 5 bases from V and 4 bases from J; bases unmatched to any gene: 11. CDR1 is MDHEN, CDR2 SYDVKM, per germline. The CDR3 nucleotides read TGTGCCAGCAGTCAGAGATCCGGACTAGCGGGAAGAGAGACCCAGTACTTC. Protein product: CASSQRSGLAGRETQYF.

This clone has a handful of counts. J is TRBJ2-5 and V is TRBV2; weak D call: TRBD1 (6 bases). Trimming shortened V by 3 bases and J by 0 bases, and 8 bases separated the two germline ends. Germline CDR1 and CDR2: SNHLY and FYNNEI. The CDR3 extends over 14 amino acids. In DNA, the CDR3 is TGTGCCAGCAGTGATCGGACAGACCAAGAGACCCAGTACTTC. Amino acids: CASSDRTDQETQYF.

The J gene is TRBJ1-1, the V gene TRBV5-1; no firm D call. Germline CDR1 and CDR2: SGHRS and YFSETQ. V was trimmed by 1 base and J by 6 bases, leaving 13 bases between them. The CDR3 has 14 amino acids. CDR3 DNA: TGCGCCAGCAGCTTGATGGGCATCTGGGCTGAAGCTTTCTTT. Translation gives CASSLMGIWAEAFF.

The chain employs TRBV20-1 and TRBJ1-1; no clear D gene. The CDR3 is made up of 11 amino acids. CDR1 is DFQATT, CDR2 SNEGSKA, per germline (reference sequence). Trimming pared 4 bases from V and 3 bases from J, leaving 6 bases between. The CDR3 DNA is TGCAGTGCTAAGAGTTACACTGAAGCTTTCTTT. Translation: CSAKSYTEAFF.

The chain recombines TRBV29-1 with TRBJ2-1, with 9 bases identical to TRBD2. Per germline, CDR1 SQVTM and CDR2 ANQGSEA. V lost 6 bases and J lost 7; bases outside the gene matches: 4. CDR3 length: 12 amino acids. The CDR3 coding sequence is TGCAGCGTCGCAACTAGCGGGAATGAGCAGTTCTTC. Protein sequence: CSVATSGNEQFF.

This clone is a singleton in its sample. The chain links TRBV9 to TRBJ1-1; D gene ambiguous. Germline-derived CDR1 and CDR2 are SGDLS and YYNGEE. The V and J ends lost 1 base and 3 bases respectively, with 13 bases between them. The CDR3 sequence is 15 residues long. The CDR3 loop reads CASSVTRQADTEAFF. In DNA, the CDR3 is TGTGCCAGCAGCGTAACACGGCAGGCAGACACTGAAGCTTTCTTT.

This chain links TRBV4-1 with TRBJ2-2, with 15 bases fitting TRBD2. V shed 3 bases, J shed 4 bases, and the junction held 15 bases outside the gene matches. There are 21 residues in the CDR3. Germline V gives CDR1 MGHRA, CDR2 YSYEKL. The CDR3 spells CASSHQPGLAGGPSATGELFF. The DNA for the CDR3 is TGCGCCAGCAGCCACCAGCCCGGACTAGCGGGAGGGCCCTCGGCCACCGGGGAGCTGTTTTTT.

The CDR3 nucleotides are TGTGCCATCCCGGCGGAGACCGCGAACACCGGGGAGCTGTTTTTT. This sequence encodes CAIPAETANTGELFF. The chain couples TRBV10-3 to TRBJ2-2, with unresolved D. CDR1 is ENHRY and CDR2 is SYGVKD in the germline V gene. The CDR3 sequence is 15 residues long. V lost 8 bases and J 0 bases, leaving 13 bases between the germline ends.

V gene TRBV9 combines with J gene TRBJ1-4, with 11 positions matching TRBD1. Germline V CDR1 and CDR2: SGDLS, YYNGEE. Trimming took 4 bases from V and 8 from J; bases not matched to a gene: 4. CDR3 length: 14 amino acids. CDR3: CASSRTGGEEKLFF. The DNA of the CDR3 is TGTGCCAGCAGCCGGACAGGGGGCGAGGAAAAACTGTTTTTT.

The chain couples TRBV4-2 to TRBJ2-5; 10 nucleotides match TRBD2. The CDR3 is made up of 16 amino acids. The germline V gene encodes CDR1 LGHNA and CDR2 YNFKEQ. V lost 3 bases and J lost 3; bases outside the gene matches: 7. DNA of the CDR3: TGTGCCAGCAGCCAGGTTCGGCTAGCGGGAGAAGAGACCCAGTACTTC. Encoded protein: CASSQVRLAGEETQYF.

The V gene is TRBV19, the J gene TRBJ1-1, with D hard to call. There are 14 residues in the CDR3. Germline CDR1 reads LNHDA; CDR2 reads SQIVND (reference sequence). Between the trimmed V and J ends, which lost 7 bases and 0 bases, there was a span of 12 bases. CDR3 sequence (DNA): TGTGCCAGTACCTTATCGGGAGTGAACACTGAAGCTTTCTTT. It encodes CASTLSGVNTEAFF.

The chain links TRBV7-2 to TRBJ2-1, with 8 nucleotides matching TRBD2. Unmatched junction bases numbered 9, after V lost 5 bases and J lost 6 bases. Germline CDR1 and CDR2: SGHTA and FQGNSA. CDR3 length equals 15 residues. This chain's CDR3 is CASSRTSSGLNEQFF. CDR3 nucleotide sequence: TGTGCCAGCAGCCGGACTAGCTCGGGTCTCAATGAGCAGTTCTTC.

The chain couples TRBV28 to TRBJ2-2; TRBD2 aligns across 7 bases. The length of the CDR3 is 16 residues. Looked up from germline, CDR1 is MDHEN and CDR2 is SYDVKM. Trimming cost V 8 bases and J 9 bases; bases outside gene matches: 18. CDR3 nucleotide sequence: TGTGCCAGCTCCTTCGCGGGGGATGATAGATGGTGGGAGCTGTTTTTT. It encodes CASSFAGDDRWWELFF.

The CDR3 DNA sequence: TGTGCCAGCAGCTTATACCCGGGACAGGGAAGCTTCGGTGAAAAACTGTTTTTT. Amino acids: CASSLYPGQGSFGEKLFF. J is TRBJ1-4 and V is TRBV7-3; 9 bases map to TRBD1. Germline V CDR1 and CDR2: SGHTA, FQGTGA. The V and J ends lost 2 bases and 7 bases, in that order; junction bases with no gene match: 14. The CDR3 totals 18 residues.

The chain is built from TRBV4-2 and TRBJ1-5; D not resolved. The germline CDR1 and CDR2 sequences are LGHNA and YNFKEQ. Trimming removed 0 bases from V and 3 bases from J, with 12 bases in between. The CDR3 consists of 16 residues. CDR3 in DNA: TGTGCCAGCAGCCAAGACTCCGAGGGAATCAATCAGCCCCAGCATTTT. This sequence encodes CASSQDSEGINQPQHF.

V and J are TRBV29-1 and TRBJ2-3; 12 bases align to TRBD2. V lost 3 bases, J lost 4 bases, and 5 bases stayed unmatched. The CDR3 contains 15 residues. In germline, CDR1 is SQVTM, CDR2 ANQGSEA. The CDR3 region is CSVEVTSGSSDTQYF. The CDR3 nucleotides read TGCAGCGTTGAGGTGACTAGCGGGAGTTCAGATACGCAGTATTTT.